Listed below are T cell receptor beta chains from one sample, sequenced in a study of shared clonotypes between healthy human individuals. Some clones are missing from TCRdb's copy, which holds only in-frame ones; the method was immunoSEQ multiplex PCR. This table has under 350,000 clones, more than 75% appearing once. The sequenced sample was memory CD8+ T cells sorted from blood. The receptor source for this set is a man between 18 and 35 years old in good health. Both conserved end residues are trimmed from each CDR3. Fields, in order: V gene, clone size, D gene, J gene, CDR3 protein. A D gene is named only where the DNA matches it firmly. The listing skips clone size in some rows; elsewhere it reads once, few, many or a size class.

>TRBV4-2|once|TRBD1|TRBJ2-1
ASSPWTGDYEQF
>TRBV10-3|-|TRBD2|TRBJ2-7
AIDYWEREHEQY
>TRBV9|-|-|TRBJ1-6
ASSGDRPPNSPLH
>TRBV5-1|once|-|TRBJ2-7
ASSLEAGGPYEQY
>TRBV19|-|TRBD1|TRBJ1-1
ASQQGLRTEAF
>TRBV9|-|TRBD1|TRBJ2-7
ASSQGDGYEQY
>TRBV6-1|-|TRBD1|TRBJ2-3
ASSVRDRSQADTQY
>TRBV4-1|-|-|TRBJ2-3
ASSQPCGRSQDTQY
>TRBV7-9|-|TRBD2|TRBJ2-1
ASSFGTSGRLWDEQF
>TRBV4-1|-|-|TRBJ2-7
ASSQNLGYEQY
>TRBV4-3|-|-|TRBJ1-2
ASSQDRSLGRGTMGYT
>TRBV19|once|-|TRBJ2-1
ASTDTVMGNYNEQF
>TRBV4-1|-|-|TRBJ1-4
ASSQKGSPHHEKLF
>TRBV6-6|-|-|TRBJ1-2
ASSYGVIEKGYT
>TRBV10-1|-|TRBD2|TRBJ2-3
ASSEALAGAPRY
>TRBV7-8|-|TRBD1|TRBJ2-1
ASSLSAGGYVSKF
>TRBV2|-|-|TRBJ2-6
ASSGDSGANVLT
>TRBV4-3|-|-|TRBJ2-5
ASSQDFRTVEETQY
>TRBV27|-|TRBD1|TRBJ1-1
ASKRQGALTEAF
>TRBV11-2|once|-|TRBJ2-5
ASSLDGKRGPMMEETQY
>TRBV5-6|once|TRBD1|TRBJ2-7
ASSLGQGAYEQY
>TRBV29-1|-|-|TRBJ2-7
SAKGLSRSSYEQY
>TRBV5-1|-|-|TRBJ2-7
ASSTVVGDYEQY
>TRBV13|few|-|TRBJ1-5
ASSLRGPREPQH
>TRBV21-1|many|-|TRBJ2-5
ASSKALSCRSQETQY
>TRBV12-5|-|TRBD1|TRBJ2-7
ASGLVARGPGNEQY
>TRBV7-2|-|TRBD2|TRBJ2-3
ASSFAGLDSDTQY
>TRBV28|-|-|TRBJ2-7
ASSRPSTGTEQY
>TRBV27|-|TRBD1|TRBJ1-1
ASSNSGQGLGIYTEAF
>TRBV27|-|-|TRBJ2-2
ASSLLPGTGELF
>TRBV27|few|TRBD1|TRBJ1-6
ASASGTGFSYNSPLH
>TRBV4-1|-|-|TRBJ2-1
ASSQGRGGKDNEQF
>TRBV5-4|once|-|TRBJ2-5
ASSLAGGGVETQY
>TRBV15|many|-|TRBJ2-1
ATSTGRGSYNEQF
>TRBV27|-|TRBD2|TRBJ2-5
ASSRLPLGGGAGETQY
>TRBV4-1|few|-|TRBJ1-1
ASSQVTVLNTEAF
>TRBV6-6|-|-|TRBJ2-7
ASSYSGAGYEQY
>TRBV28|-|TRBD1|TRBJ1-5
ASSKTGLRVLGNQPQH
>TRBV6-1|-|TRBD2|TRBJ2-3
ASSEFGLAGRHLVTDTQY
>TRBV9|once|TRBD2|TRBJ2-3
ASSLAGGSTDTQY
>TRBV7-2|-|-|TRBJ1-2
ASSLSATGTNYGYT
>TRBV6-4|-|-|TRBJ1-1
ASGGGDTEAF
>TRBV28|-|TRBD1|TRBJ2-7
ASSHHWDSSYEQY
>TRBV14|once|TRBD1|TRBJ1-1
ASSQDRVGGEAF
>TRBV7-9|-|-|TRBJ2-7
AGSLAGRGQY
>TRBV4-1|few|TRBD1|TRBJ2-7
ASSLVGQGRSEQY
>TRBV5-6|-|-|TRBJ2-1
ASTFSGLPYNEQF
>TRBV20-1|-|-|TRBJ1-6
SATDVPLH
>TRBV5-6|-|-|TRBJ1-2
ASSLLVGMGGYT
>TRBV6-5|-|-|TRBJ1-1
ASSYSGGTSEAF
>TRBV28|-|TRBD1|TRBJ2-7
ASSGGQGYAYEQY